Included here is one T cell receptor (beta chain) sequence, with context. The antigen is unknown. The data stem from a study of T cell responses to AZD1222 COVID-19 vaccine. Trimming removed 5 bases from V and 5 bases from J, with 7 bases in between. Per the germline V gene, CDR1 is SEHNR and CDR2 is FQNEAQ (reference sequence). This CDR3 has 12 residues. The study's findings and limits: The sample set comprised mostly white British donors with more females, and clonal diversity was possibly underestimated. The peak T cell response came first, and repertoires were sampled only after it. The reported proportion of spike-specific TCRs targeting unmutated variant regions was nearly half.

Generated by immunoSEQ multiplex PCR, the TCRdb table keeps only in-frame clones and is missing some. The sample includes about 97,000 clones, around nine tenths of them seen just once. This receptor was taken from an adult in good health. The sample consisted of peripheral blood, taken on day 0 of AZD1222 vaccination. This chain connects TRBV7-9 to TRBJ2-1; no definite D call. The CDR3 DNA reads TGTGCCAGCAGCCAAAACGACAATGAGCAGTTCTTC. Translation gives CASSQNDNEQFF.